The 5 T cell receptor beta chains below come from one sample, sequenced in a study of blood T cell repertoires in COVID-19. TCRdb's copy holds only in-frame clones and misses some; the assay was immunoSEQ multiplex PCR. The table includes hundreds of thousands of clones, around 89% detected once. The sequenced sample was PBMCs or T cells enriched from blood (not recorded which). The receptors stem from a middle-aged man who had recovered from COVID-19.

The rearrangement links TRBV6-5 to TRBJ1-5; perhaps TRBD1 as D (5 bases). V shed 6 bases and J shed 5 bases, with 14 bases lying between them. This CDR3 region has 14 residues. From germline, CDR1 is MNHEY and CDR2 SVGAGI. The DNA of the CDR3 is TGTGCCAGCAGCCCCGACAGAAGAGATCAGCCCCAGCATTTT. It codes for CASSPDRRDQPQHF.

The sample holds a few counts of this clone. The rearrangement joins TRBV6-1 to TRBJ2-2; 9 nucleotides agree with TRBD2. The CDR3 length is 16 residues. From germline, CDR1 is MNHNS and CDR2 SASEGT. J lost 6 bases, V lost 3 bases, and 8 bases had no gene match. In nucleotides, the CDR3 is TGTGCCAGCAGTGATCCGGGACTAGCCCAGCCCGGGGAGCTGTTTTTT. Its protein product is CASSDPGLAQPGELFF.

The V and J genes are TRBV5-6 and TRBJ2-7; D is ambiguous. There are 13 residues in the CDR3. CDR1 and CDR2 from the germline V gene are SGHDT and YYEEEE. V was pared by 6 bases and J by 3 bases, with 13 bases between. The CDR3 nucleotides read TGTGCCAGCACTCGACAAGCTAACTACGAGCAGTACTTC. Its translation is CASTRQANYEQYF. The whole variable domain, filled in from reference TRBV5-6 and TRBJ2-7, reads DAGVTQSPTHLIKTRGQQVTLRCSPKSGHDTVSWYQQALGQGPQFIFQYYEEEERQRGNFPDRFSGHQFPNYSSELNVNALLLGDSALYLCASTRQANYEQYFGPGTRLTVT.

This clone was detected a few times. The chain has TRBV7-9 and TRBJ2-3, with TRBD2 as a possible D gene (6 bases). V lost 0 bases, J lost 2 bases, and 9 bases lay in between. The CDR3 sequence is 15 residues long. Germline V CDR1 and CDR2: SEHNR, FQNEAQ (reference sequence). CDR3 in amino acids: CASSLAGGPTDTQYF. CDR3 in DNA: TGTGCCAGCAGCTTAGCGGGGGGACCCACAGATACGCAGTATTTT.

V and J are TRBV18 and TRBJ2-7; the D gene is possibly TRBD2 (5 bases). V lost 3 bases and J lost 2, with 11 bases in between. Germline loops: CDR1 KGHSH, CDR2 LQKENI. CDR3 size: 14 residues. The CDR3 sequence: CASSPNGIPYEQYF. The CDR3 DNA sequence: TGTGCCAGCTCACCTAACGGGATTCCCTACGAGCAGTACTTC.